This TCR beta chain was observed in a study of T cells after posttransplantation cyclophosphamide (dated by TCRdb to about 2016). The study in broad terms: The study tracked T cell repertoire reconstitution by TRB sequencing after myeloablative bone marrow transplantation using posttransplantation cyclophosphamide as GVHD prophylaxis. Samples from some 32 PTCy-treated patients and 15 to 20 related bone marrow donors of those patients were subjected to antigen receptor sequencing. Blood from all 30 or so PTCy patients who had 1-year posttransplant specimens underwent TRB sequencing. In 3 patients, TRB sequencing was also performed on up to 3 more blood samples taken 2 to 5.2 years after transplant, and in 4 patients, pretransplant blood was also TRB-sequenced. TRA and TRB clonality were tightly correlated in about 10 samples, so subsequent TCR analyses focused on TRB only. Public TRB sequences were queried against a database of over 3,500 sequences associated with responses to pathogens, tumor antigens, self-antigens and alloantigens.

TRB sequencing used genomic DNA with the immunoSEQ assay at survey resolution or the hsTCRB kit. The paper's processing steps were these. The immunoSEQ software was used for initial read processing, and the LymphoSeq R package was used for repertoire analyses. For each TRB dataset, clonality was calculated as 1 minus normalized Shannon entropy, and the Gini coefficient was computed as well. To infer phenotypes in unsorted samples, TRB sequences from sorted subsets of the recipient or donor were mapped onto unsorted samples from the same recipient. TCRdb mirrors the immuneACCESS table, restricted to in-frame sequences. Some clones are absent from its copies; in checked studies, under half trace to an unresolved V gene, and the reason for the others is unknown. V and J calls plus clone size are reproduced from that table; the DNA served to infer D and trimming. In this sample the table shows approximately 22,000 clones, 73% of which occur a single time. The top ten clones comprise roughly 0.65% of the sample.

Summary of the overall study and its limitations: Across 45 patients, recipient CMV seropositivity and CMV reactivation were highly associated with TRB clonality; PTCy diversity was similar to CNI/methotrexate controls. The TRB repertoires of T cells infiltrating skin or GI tract showed only limited overlap with the TRB repertoires of T cells in blood. Donor-recipient similarity was low at 1-2 months but rose over the first year, and later blood repertoires were often dominated by donor CD8+ memory clones.

On the day of marrow donation, related bone marrow donors gave peripheral blood samples. Peripheral blood and bone marrow mononuclear cells were isolated by Ficoll-Hypaque density centrifugation and cryopreserved. Sorting of CD4+ and CD8+ T cells, including naive and memory subsets, was performed by FACS on a FACSAria II. This clone occurred once. Its target antigen remains unknown. No qualities accompany the bases; no much larger clone lies one base away. Trimming takes 5 bases from V and 3 bases from J, and the germline ends sit 10 bases apart. CDR1 and CDR2, looked up from the germline V gene, are SGHAT and FQNNGV. The CDR3 runs 13 residues from the cysteine to the phenylalanine. Only the CDR3 DNA stays, 39 bases, in frame from base 1.

The sequenced sample consisted of memory CD4+ T cells sorted from PBMCs. Here the chain combines TRBV11-2 and TRBJ2-5; the D gene is possibly TRBD1, with 5 bases matching. The receptor was isolated from a woman aged 55-70 years in good health, CMV-negative, and a related stem cell transplant donor. The bases read TGTGCCAGCAGCCCCGACAGAGAAGAGACCCAGTACTTC. It specifies CASSPDREETQYF. Extended through the reference TRBV11-2 and TRBJ2-5 proteins, this CDR3 yields the full variable domain: EAGVAQSPRYKIIEKRQSVAFWCNPISGHATLYWYQQILGQGPKLLIQFQNNGVVDDSQLPKDRFSAERLKGVDSTLKIQPAKLEDSAVYLCASSPDREETQYFGPGTRLLVL.